This passage covers 6 T cell receptor beta chains from one sample sequenced in a study of blood T cell repertoires in COVID-19. Clones were sequenced by immunoSEQ multiplex PCR, and TCRdb holds only the in-frame ones, with some missing. The table includes under 65,000 clones, 78% detected once. Sequencing was done on a sample of PBMCs or T cells enriched from blood (not recorded which). The receptors here all came from a woman between 50 and 59 years old with acute COVID-19.

This clone has just one count. This chain uses TRBV5-5 with TRBJ1-6; D uncertain. Germline CDR1 and CDR2: SGHKS and YYEKEE (reference sequence). This CDR3 spans 15 amino acids. Trimming removed 2 bases at V and 6 bases at J, with 12 bases between. The CDR3 DNA reads as TGTGCCAGCAGCTTCGATGGGCATCTTAATTCACCCCTCCACTTT. It translates to CASSFDGHLNSPLHF.

This clone was observed a single time. The chain joins TRBV6-2 or TRBV6-3 to TRBJ2-7; D ambiguous. The CDR3 runs to 11 residues. V dropped 5 bases and J dropped 3 bases, with 5 bases sitting between them. Germline CDR1 reads MNHEY; CDR2 reads SVGEGT. In DNA form, the CDR3 reads TGTGCCAGCAGTCCCCACTACGAGCAGTACTTC. Translation: CASSPHYEQYF.

The V gene is TRBV3-1 (or the pseudogene TRBV3-2), the J gene TRBJ2-3; TRBD1 might be the D (5 bases). Germline V gene sequence: CDR1 LGHDT, CDR2 YNNKEL (reference sequence). This CDR3 has 13 amino acids. Trimming took off 4 bases at V and 4 bases at J, with 9 bases between the two ends. CDR3 coding DNA: TGTGCCAGCAGCCCGACCAGGGCAGATACGCAGTATTTT. This encodes CASSPTRADTQYF.

The genes are TRBV13 and TRBJ2-7; D is uncertain. The germline V gene encodes CDR1 PRHDT and CDR2 FYEKMQ (reference sequence). This CDR3 has 13 amino acids. Trimming took off 0 bases at V and 5 bases at J, with 8 bases between the two ends. The CDR3: CASSLGRRDEQYF. The DNA for the CDR3 is TGTGCCAGCAGCTTAGGCCGTCGGGACGAGCAGTACTTC. Supplemented by reference TRBV13 and TRBJ2-7, the full variable domain reads AAGVIQSPRHLIKEKRETATLKCYPIPRHDTVYWYQQGPGQDPQFLISFYEKMQSDKGSIPDRFSAQQFSDYHSELNMSSLELGDSALYFCASSLGRRDEQYFGPGTRLTVT.

This clone was detected only a few times. V usage is TRBV30 and J usage is TRBJ2-2; TRBD2 matches 8 bases. The CDR3 length is 13 residues. Germline assignment: CDR1 GTSNPN and CDR2 SVGIG (reference sequence). V trimming: 2 bases; J trimming: 7 bases; junction bases outside the gene matches: 3. CDR3 sequence (DNA): TGTGCCTGGAGTCGCCGGGGGGGCGGGGAGCTGTTTTTT. Translated: CAWSRRGGGELFF.

This rearrangement joins TRBV6-5 to TRBJ1-1; 9 positions agree with TRBD1. V was pared by 7 bases and J by 3 bases, with 3 bases of the junction left unmatched. The CDR3 totals 13 residues. Germline CDR1 and CDR2: MNHEY and SVGAGI. The CDR3 protein is CASKQGAYTEAFF. The CDR3 DNA sequence: TGTGCCAGCAAACAGGGGGCTTACACTGAAGCTTTCTTT.